By share, the clone carrying this TCR beta chain ranks as medium-sized. Its specificity is unknown. Generated by immunoSEQ multiplex PCR, the TCRdb table keeps only in-frame clones and is missing some. The sample holds around 30,000 clones; 82% are singletons and the top ten take approximately 2.2%. These data belong to a study of Tregs in tolerant kidney transplant recipients. The wider study: A 3-day belatacept mixed lymphocyte reaction, sometimes plus 5-day graft donor restimulation, preceded CD4+CD25+CD127- sorting. Recipient cells were told from donor cells by antibody staining.

V trimming: 4 bases; J trimming: 9 bases; junction bases outside the gene matches: 8. The CDR3 length is 13 residues. Germline CDR1 reads MNHEY; CDR2 reads SVGAGI. Overall study findings and caveats: The small number of patients limits these findings pending further validation. Activated donor B cell expansion appeared to reveal the most relevant donor-specific TCRbeta repertoire.

V usage is TRBV6-5 and J usage is TRBJ1-1, with TRBD1 matching 7 bases. Sample: Tregs from blood cultured with allogeneic cells. The source of this sequence is a human donor in good health. The CDR3: CASSSLTGRKAFF. The CDR3 DNA reads as TGTGCCAGCAGTTCCCTGACAGGGCGGAAAGCTTTCTTT.